These 17 T cell receptor beta chains came from one sample sequenced in a study of cytotoxic CD8 clonotypes in ibrutinib-treated CLL. Assay: immunoSEQ multiplex PCR; the TCRdb copy retains only in-frame clones and omits some. The data hold 70,000 to 85,000 clones, with around 81% observed a single time. The input for sequencing was PBMCs, taken at disease progression, from a patient treated with ibrutinib. These receptors were taken from a human donor with chronic lymphocytic leukemia.

The V call is TRBV4-1, the J call TRBJ2-7; D possibly corresponds to TRBD2 (7 bases). V was cut by 6 bases and J by 0 bases, with 15 bases left in between. The CDR3 extends over 15 amino acids. Germline CDR1 MGHRA, CDR2 YSYEKL. The CDR3 loop reads CASSPRGGPSYEQYF. CDR3 nucleotides: TGCGCCAGCAGTCCTAGGGGGGGGCCCTCCTACGAGCAGTACTTC.

The chain couples TRBV18 to TRBJ1-2, with D unclear. Germline V gene lookup returns CDR1 KGHSH and CDR2 LQKENI. The CDR3 is made up of 14 amino acids. V gave up 3 bases and J gave up 0 bases, with 8 bases separating them. The CDR3 DNA reads as TGTGCCAGCTCACCTTCCGAAGCTAACTATGGCTACACCTTC. Protein sequence: CASSPSEANYGYTF.

J is TRBJ2-2 and V is TRBV7-3; 9 bases agree with TRBD1. The CDR3 is 13 residues long. V shed 5 bases, J shed 6 bases, and the junction held 1 base outside the gene matches. CDR1 and CDR2 from the germline V gene are SGHTA and FQGTGA. Here the CDR3 reads CASSRQGAGELFF. The CDR3 DNA reads TGTGCCAGCAGCCGACAGGGGGCCGGGGAGCTGTTTTTT.

This clone has just one count. The chain carries TRBV15 and TRBJ2-2; D ambiguous. Between the trimmed V and J ends, which lost 5 bases and 6 bases, there was a span of 28 bases. Germline loops: CDR1 LNHNV, CDR2 YYDKDF (reference sequence). This CDR3 is built from 19 residues. This CDR3 reads CATSSLVTWTASSAGELFF. CDR3 sequence (DNA): TGTGCCACCAGCTCATTGGTTACGTGGACCGCATCATCTGCCGGGGAGCTGTTTTTT.

V gene TRBV19 combines with J gene TRBJ2-7, with 7 bases matching TRBD1. The CDR3 runs 15 residues. After removal of 1 base from V and 2 bases from J, the junction contained 5 bases not matched to a gene. Germline values: CDR1 LNHDA, CDR2 SQIVND (reference sequence). CDR3 sequence reads: CASSIGRTGAYEQYF. Here the CDR3 DNA reads TGTGCCAGTAGTATAGGCCGGACAGGAGCCTACGAGCAGTACTTC.

The V call is TRBV14, the J call TRBJ2-3; 8 bases line up with TRBD2. CDR3 length: 17 amino acids. Germline V gene data show CDR1 as SGHDN and CDR2 as FVKESK. V was pared by 4 bases and J by 4 bases, with 13 bases of the junction left unmatched. The CDR3 DNA reads TGTGCCAGCAGCCCTTTCCAGCGGGGGACTTGGGCAGATACGCAGTATTTT. Translation gives CASSPFQRGTWADTQYF.

The chain is built from TRBV7-9 and TRBJ1-4, with unresolved D. CDR3 length: 15 residues. Germline V gives CDR1 SEHNR, CDR2 FQNEAQ (reference sequence). V lost 4 bases, J lost 15 bases, and 24 bases lay in between. The CDR3 region is CASSSTPTMAAMVFF. The CDR3 DNA follows: TGTGCCAGCAGCTCCACGCCGACTATGGCGGCTATGGTGTTTTTT.

The gene calls are TRBV10-3 and TRBJ1-3; TRBD1 aligns across 8 bases. The CDR3 consists of 15 residues. The germline V gene has CDR1 ENHRY and CDR2 SYGVKD. After removal of 6 bases from V and 2 bases from J, the junction contained 6 bases not matched to a gene. The CDR3 reads CAIRGTGPTGNTIYF. CDR3 bases: TGTGCCATCAGGGGGACAGGCCCAACTGGAAACACCATATATTTT.

The V call is TRBV15, the J call TRBJ2-7, with D perhaps assigned TRBD1 or TRBD2 (5 bases each). V was trimmed by 5 bases and J by 7 bases, leaving 21 bases between them. This CDR3 has 15 amino acids. The germline V gene has CDR1 LNHNV and CDR2 YYDKDF (reference sequence). The CDR3 reads CATSGGLLRLSEQYF. As DNA, the CDR3 is TGTGCCACCAGCGGGGGTCTCCTTCGACTTTCGGAGCAGTACTTC.

This clone was seen only once. The chain links TRBV6-5 to TRBJ1-4, with D possibly being TRBD1 (5 bases). The CDR3 sequence is 14 residues long. The V end lost 6 bases, the J end lost 6 bases, and 14 bases lay between the germline ends. Germline assignment: CDR1 MNHEY and CDR2 SVGAGI. CDR3 protein: CASSRARGDEKLFF. CDR3 sequence (DNA): TGTGCCAGCAGCAGGGCACGTGGAGATGAAAAACTGTTTTTT.

V usage is TRBV18 and J usage is TRBJ2-5; no clear D. With 1 base removed from V and 1 base from J, the gap between germline ends came to 7 bases. Germline-derived CDR1 and CDR2 are KGHSH and LQKENI. The CDR3 runs to 14 residues. The CDR3 loop reads CASSPLPGQETQYF. CDR3 in DNA: TGTGCCAGCTCACCACTCCCGGGCCAAGAGACCCAGTACTTC.

The V call is TRBV21-1, the J call TRBJ1-5. TRBV21-1 is an annotated pseudogene. This CDR3 has 16 amino acids. CDR3 sequence (DNA): TGTGCCAGCAGCAAAGCCGGGACTTGGGGCAATCAGCCCCAGCATTTT. Protein: CASSKAGTWGNQPQHF.

The rearrangement uses TRBV5-1 and TRBJ1-1, with 12 bases aligning to TRBD1. Per germline, CDR1 SGHRS and CDR2 YFSETQ. The CDR3 has 16 amino acids. Unmatched junction bases numbered 4, after V lost 4 bases and J lost 0 bases. The CDR3 sequence is CASSIGTGGLNTEAFF. The DNA for the CDR3 is TGCGCCAGCAGCATAGGGACAGGGGGCTTGAACACTGAAGCTTTCTTT.

This chain links TRBV4-1 with TRBJ2-4; 14 bases fit TRBD2. The J segment lost 0 bases and the V segment lost 4 bases, leaving 5 bases of the junction unmatched. The germline gives CDR1 MGHRA, CDR2 YSYEKL. CDR3 length: 18 amino acids. CDR3 residues: CASSPGLAGALAKNIQYF. The CDR3 nucleotides are TGCGCCAGCAGCCCGGGACTAGCGGGGGCCCTAGCCAAAAACATTCAGTACTTC.

This clone was detected a few times. The chain couples TRBV7-3 to TRBJ2-1, with D unresolved. CDR3 length equals 13 residues. CDR1 and CDR2 from the germline V gene are SGHTA and FQGTGA. Trimming pared 5 bases from V and 10 bases from J, leaving 15 bases between. As DNA, the CDR3 is TGTGCCAGCAGCCCTCATTCTCCCGGGGAGCAGTTCTTC. Protein: CASSPHSPGEQFF.

The rearrangement joins TRBV11-2 to TRBJ2-7, with 10 bases identical to TRBD2. The trim removed 4 bases at V and 1 base at J, leaving 7 bases unmatched. CDR1 and CDR2 from the germline V gene are SGHAT and FQNNGV. The CDR3 runs 16 residues. This CDR3 reads CASSSPPGLASYEQYF. The CDR3 nucleotides are TGTGCCAGCAGCTCCCCCCCGGGACTAGCGTCCTACGAGCAGTACTTC.

The V and J genes are TRBV28 and TRBJ1-5; 8 bases map to TRBD1. This CDR3 comprises 16 residues. Trimming removed 4 bases from V and 12 bases from J; junction bases left unmatched: 17. CDR1 and CDR2 from the germline V gene are MDHEN and SYDVKM. The CDR3 loop is CASSSPSGQGGTNQHF. In DNA, the CDR3 is TGTGCCAGCAGTTCCCCCTCAGGACAGGGTGGTACGAACCAGCATTTT.